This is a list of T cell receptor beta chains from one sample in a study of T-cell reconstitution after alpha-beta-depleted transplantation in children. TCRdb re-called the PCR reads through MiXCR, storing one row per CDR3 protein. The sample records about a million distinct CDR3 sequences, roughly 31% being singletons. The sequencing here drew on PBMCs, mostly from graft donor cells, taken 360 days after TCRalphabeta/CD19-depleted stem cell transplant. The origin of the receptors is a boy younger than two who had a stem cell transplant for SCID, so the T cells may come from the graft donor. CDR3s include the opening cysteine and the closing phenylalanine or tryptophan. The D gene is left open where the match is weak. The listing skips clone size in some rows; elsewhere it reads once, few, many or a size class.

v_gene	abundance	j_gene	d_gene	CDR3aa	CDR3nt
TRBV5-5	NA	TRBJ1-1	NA	CASSLVARGGTEAFF	TGTGCCAGCAGCTTGGTAGCCAGGGGCGGCACTGAAGCTTTCTTT
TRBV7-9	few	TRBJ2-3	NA	CASSSPGVGTQYF	TGTGCCAGCAGCTCTCCAGGGGTCGGTACGCAGTATTTT
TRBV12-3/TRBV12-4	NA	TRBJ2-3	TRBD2	CASRPLTGTSGGNTQYF	TGTGCCAGCAGACCCCTTACCGGGACTAGCGGGGGGAATACGCAGTATTTT
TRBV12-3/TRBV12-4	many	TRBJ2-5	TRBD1	CASSPLGTGQETQYF	TGTGCCAGCAGTCCCTTGGGGACAGGGCAAGAGACCCAGTACTTC
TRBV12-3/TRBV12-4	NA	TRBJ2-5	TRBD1	CASSFKAGGYGETQYF	TGTGCCAGCAGTTTTAAAGCAGGGGGCTATGGAGAGACCCAGTACTTC
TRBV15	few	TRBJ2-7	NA	CATSRAATDIYEQYF	TGTGCCACCAGCAGAGCGGCGACGGACATCTACGAGCAGTACTTC
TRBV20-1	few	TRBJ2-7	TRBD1	CSARDDRGAYYEQYF	TGCAGTGCTAGAGATGACAGGGGGGCTTACTACGAGCAGTACTTC
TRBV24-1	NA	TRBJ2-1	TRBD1	CATSDLGTGIINEQFF	TGTGCCACCAGTGACCTCGGGACAGGGATCATCAATGAGCAGTTCTTC
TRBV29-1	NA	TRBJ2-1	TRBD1	CSVRTGYNEQFF	TGCAGCGTGAGGACAGGGTACAATGAGCAGTTCTTC
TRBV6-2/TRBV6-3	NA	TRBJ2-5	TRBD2	CASSYGGLAGTQETQYF	TGTGCCAGCAGTTACGGGGGACTAGCGGGAACCCAAGAGACCCAGTACTTC
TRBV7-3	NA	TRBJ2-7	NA	CASSLGVRGRGYEQYF	TGTGCCAGCAGCTTAGGCGTGAGGGGACGAGGGTACGAGCAGTACTTC
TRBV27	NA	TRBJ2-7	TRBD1	CASSQRGTATYEQYF	TGTGCCAGCAGCCAGAGAGGGACAGCCACCTACGAGCAGTACTTC
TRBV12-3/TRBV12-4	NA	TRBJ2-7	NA	CASTVGGPSYEQYF	TGTGCCAGCACCGTCGGGGGACCGTCCTACGAGCAGTACTTC
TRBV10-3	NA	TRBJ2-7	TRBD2	CAISGGEGPFLYEQYF	TGTGCCATCAGTGGCGGGGAGGGGCCCTTCCTCTACGAGCAGTACTTC
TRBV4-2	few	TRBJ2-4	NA	CASSQDVGNIQYF	TGTGCCAGCAGCCAAGATGTAGGCAACATTCAGTACTTC
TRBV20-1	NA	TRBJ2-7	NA	CSASRSNPYEQYF	TGCAGTGCTAGTCGGAGCAACCCCTACGAGCAGTACTTC
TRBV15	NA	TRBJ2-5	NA	CATSRPGGPSQYF	TGTGCCACCAGCAGACCCGGGGGCCCGTCTCAGTACTTC
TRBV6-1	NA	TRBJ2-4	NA	CASSDGQGPFLAKNIQYF	TGTGCCAGCAGTGATGGCCAGGGACCATTTCTAGCCAAAAACATTCAGTACTTC
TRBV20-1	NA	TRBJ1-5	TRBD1	CSAGGTGWDQPQHF	TGCAGTGCGGGGGGGACAGGCTGGGATCAGCCCCAGCATTTT
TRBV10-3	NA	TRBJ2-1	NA	CAISEGQSGLGQFF	TGTGCCATCAGTGAGGGACAGAGCGGGTTAGGGCAGTTCTTC
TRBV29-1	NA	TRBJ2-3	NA	CSVDQGQYF	TGCAGCGTTGACCAAGGGCAGTATTTT
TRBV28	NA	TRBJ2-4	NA	CASTWGVLLAKNIQYF	TGTGCCAGCACCTGGGGGGTACTACTAGCCAAAAACATTCAGTACTTC
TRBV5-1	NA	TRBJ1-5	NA	CASSPGLYSNQPQHF	TGCGCCAGCAGCCCCGGATTATATAGCAATCAGCCCCAGCATTTT
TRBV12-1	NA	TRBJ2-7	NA	CASSSSNGNQGYEQYF	TGTGCCAGCAGCTCCTCGAACGGGAACCAGGGCTACGAGCAGTACTTC
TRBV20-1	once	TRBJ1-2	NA	CSALSRSYGYTF	TGCAGTGCTCTGTCCCGGTCTTATGGCTACACCTTC